One T cell receptor (beta chain) is described in this entry. This receptor's antigen is unknown. The input lacks base qualities; no much larger clone sits a single base away. Libraries were prepared through the immunoSEQ multiplex PCR assay. TCRdb provides this immuneACCESS table in a form limited to in-frame rearrangements. Some clones are lacking; in checked studies, under half of them reflect an unresolved V gene, and why the rest are absent is not known. The sample data list approximately 35,000 clones, and 65% to 85% of these were observed just once. More than 1.5% of the sample is taken by the ten largest. The data are from a study of Siglec-9 on CD8 T cells in melanoma (dated by TCRdb to between 2018 and 2020). The study in broad terms: The study investigated Siglec-9 expression on CD8+ T cells and the role of Siglec-9 in regulating T cells in the melanoma tumor microenvironment.

General conclusions and limits of the study: According to the report, an effector memory CD8+ T-cell subset that seemed to build up inside melanoma tumors was both marked and regulated by Siglec-9.

For CDR1 and CDR2, the germline V gene lists SNHLY and FYNNEI. V and J lose 2 bases and 11 bases, and a span of 16 bases separates them. The CDR3 goes from the cysteine to the phenylalanine over 14 residues. CDR3 DNA only is kept here, 42 bases in frame from base 1. Sequencing was performed on Siglec-9- CD8+ T cells sorted from blood. The cell subset or site tag for this specimen amounts to: CD8 T cells lacking Siglec-9. This sequence uses TRBV2 and TRBJ1-5, and perhaps TRBD1 as D gene, on 6 matching bases. The clonotype was recovered from a human donor in good health. The CDR3 has the sequence CASSEIGGSGAQHF. The nucleotide sequence is TGTGCCAGCAGTGAAATAGGGGGGTCGGGGGCCCAGCATTTT.